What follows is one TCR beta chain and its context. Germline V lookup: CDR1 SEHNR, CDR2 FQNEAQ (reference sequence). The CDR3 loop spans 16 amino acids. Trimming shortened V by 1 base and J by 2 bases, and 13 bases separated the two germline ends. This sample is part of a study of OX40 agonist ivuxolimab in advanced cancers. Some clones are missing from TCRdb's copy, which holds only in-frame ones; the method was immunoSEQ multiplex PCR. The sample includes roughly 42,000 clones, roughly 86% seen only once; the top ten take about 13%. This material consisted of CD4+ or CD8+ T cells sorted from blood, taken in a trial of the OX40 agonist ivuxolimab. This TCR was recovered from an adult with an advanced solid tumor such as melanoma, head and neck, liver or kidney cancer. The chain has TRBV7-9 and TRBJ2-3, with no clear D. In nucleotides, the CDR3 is TGTGCCAGCAGCTTAGGGCAGCTTTCCTTCACAGATACGCAGTATTTT. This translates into CASSLGQLSFTDTQYF.